This is a list of T cell receptor beta chains from one sample in a study of blood T cell repertoires in COVID-19. Clones were sequenced by immunoSEQ multiplex PCR, and TCRdb holds only the in-frame ones, with some missing. The sample carries 200,000 to 250,000 clones, around 80% recorded once. The sequencing input was peripheral blood. Every receptor here comes from an elderly woman with acute or convalescent COVID-19. Both conserved end residues are part of each CDR3. Not all rows give a size; the values are once, few, many and, for expanded clones, a class.

TRBV19	-	TRBJ1-2	CASSTSSFGYTF
TRBV4-2	once	TRBJ2-5	CASSPGLAGVLQETQYF
TRBV27	-	TRBJ2-1	CASSLTSGLIDEQFF
TRBV4-3	-	TRBJ1-2	CASSQGGGVNYGYTF
TRBV7-2	-	TRBJ1-1	CASSLAGAPRVNTEAFF
TRBV18	-	TRBJ1-1	CASSPRGPRGADTEAFF
TRBV5-4	-	TRBJ1-2	CASSGGDRGLGGYTF
TRBV18	few	TRBJ2-2	CASSLSGGYTGELFF
TRBV12-1	-	TRBJ2-7	CASSFRKGQAPIPLYYEQYF
TRBV5-4	-	TRBJ2-1	CASSLAGTGWGNEQFF
TRBV19	few	TRBJ1-2	CASSIGTPSHYGYTF
TRBV10-2	-	TRBJ2-5	CASRLGLAETQYF
TRBV7-8	-	TRBJ1-4	CASSQGSGTVNEKLFF
TRBV10-3	few	TRBJ2-5	CAISPGVGETQYF
TRBV7-9	-	TRBJ2-5	CASSFLSSGGETQYF
TRBV24-1	-	TRBJ2-5	CATSDRTGGETQYF
TRBV10-3	-	TRBJ1-2	CAISSLEGGYTF
TRBV19	-	TRBJ1-5	CRFPGQETQPQHF
TRBV19	-	TRBJ1-4	CASSIRGEKLFF
TRBV3-1/TRBV3-2	once	TRBJ1-2	CASSQDFTGGYGYTF
TRBV19	-	TRBJ1-4	CASKDGGNEKLFF
TRBV5-6	-	TRBJ1-1	CASSPSANRAGNTEAFF
TRBV6-8	-	TRBJ2-3	CASSWVAGFTDTQYF
TRBV7-9	-	TRBJ2-3	CASGPLRGGVDTQYF
TRBV2	few	TRBJ2-4	CASSDPFGGVLNIQYF
TRBV4-3	-	TRBJ1-1	CASSQDWLRGNTEAFF